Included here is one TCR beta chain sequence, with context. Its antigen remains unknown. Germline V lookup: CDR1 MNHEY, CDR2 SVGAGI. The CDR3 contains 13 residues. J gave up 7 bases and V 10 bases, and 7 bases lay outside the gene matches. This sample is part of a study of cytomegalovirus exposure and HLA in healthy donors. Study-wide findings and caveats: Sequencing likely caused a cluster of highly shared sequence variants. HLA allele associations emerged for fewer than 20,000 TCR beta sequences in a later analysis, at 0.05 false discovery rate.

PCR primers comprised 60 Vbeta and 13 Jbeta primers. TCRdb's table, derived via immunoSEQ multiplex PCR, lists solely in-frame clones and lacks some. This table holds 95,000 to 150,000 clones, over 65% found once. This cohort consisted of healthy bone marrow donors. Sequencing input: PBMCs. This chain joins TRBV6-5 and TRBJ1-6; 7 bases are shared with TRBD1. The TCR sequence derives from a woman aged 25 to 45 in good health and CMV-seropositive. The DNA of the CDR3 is TGTGCCACCCGACAGGGCTACAATTCACCCCTCCACTTT. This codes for CATRQGYNSPLHF.